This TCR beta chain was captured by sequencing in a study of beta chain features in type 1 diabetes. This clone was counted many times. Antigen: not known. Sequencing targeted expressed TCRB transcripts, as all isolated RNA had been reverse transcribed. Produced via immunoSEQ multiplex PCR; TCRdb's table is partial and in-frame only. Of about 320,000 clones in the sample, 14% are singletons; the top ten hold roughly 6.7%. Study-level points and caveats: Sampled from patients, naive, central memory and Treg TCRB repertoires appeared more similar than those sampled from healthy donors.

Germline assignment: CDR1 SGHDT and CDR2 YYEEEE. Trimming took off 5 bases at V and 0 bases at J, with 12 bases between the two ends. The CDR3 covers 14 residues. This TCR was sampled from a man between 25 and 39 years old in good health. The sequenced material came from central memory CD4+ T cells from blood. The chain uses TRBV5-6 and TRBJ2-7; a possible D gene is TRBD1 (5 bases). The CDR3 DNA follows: TGTGCCAGCAGGCTTCAGGGAAGCTCCTACGAGCAGTACTTC. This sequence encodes CASRLQGSSYEQYF.